The present entry profiles one T cell receptor beta chain with its context. This table comes from immunoSEQ multiplex PCR, and its TCRdb copy is limited to in-frame clones, with some not included. The sample carries around 88,000 clones, about 85% recorded once. The sample originates from a study of blood T cell repertoires in COVID-19. Study summary: The origin of the acute and convalescent COVID-19 samples was the United States, Italy and Spain.

The CDR3 runs 14 residues. The germline V and J ends were trimmed by 3 bases and 5 bases, with 11 bases remaining between them. CDR1 and CDR2 (germline): SGDLS, YYNGEE. The sequence was obtained from a woman of 80 years or more with acute or convalescent COVID-19. Specimen: peripheral blood. The V gene is TRBV9, the J gene TRBJ1-4; TRBD1 is a possible D gene (6 bases). As DNA, the CDR3 is TGTGCCAGCAGCGCCGGGACACAGAATGAAAAACTGTTTTTT. Translated: CASSAGTQNEKLFF.